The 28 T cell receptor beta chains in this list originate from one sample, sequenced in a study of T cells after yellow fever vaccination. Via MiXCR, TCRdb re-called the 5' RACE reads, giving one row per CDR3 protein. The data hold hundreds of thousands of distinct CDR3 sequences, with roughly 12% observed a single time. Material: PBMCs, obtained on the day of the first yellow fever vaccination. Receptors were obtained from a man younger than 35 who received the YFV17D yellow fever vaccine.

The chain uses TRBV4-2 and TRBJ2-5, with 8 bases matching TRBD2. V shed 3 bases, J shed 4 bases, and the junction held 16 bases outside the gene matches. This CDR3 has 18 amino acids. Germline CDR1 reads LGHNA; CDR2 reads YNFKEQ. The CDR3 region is CASSQRAAPGLGSETQYF. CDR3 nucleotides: TGTGCCAGCAGCCAGAGGGCGGCACCGGGACTAGGGTCAGAGACCCAGTACTTC.

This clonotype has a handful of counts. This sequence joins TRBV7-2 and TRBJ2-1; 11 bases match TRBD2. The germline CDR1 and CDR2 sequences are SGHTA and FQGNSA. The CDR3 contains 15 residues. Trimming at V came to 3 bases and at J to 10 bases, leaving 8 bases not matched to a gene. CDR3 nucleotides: TGTGCCAGCAGCTTTAGCGGGGGGGCCAATCTCGAGCAGTTCTTC. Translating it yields CASSFSGGANLEQFF. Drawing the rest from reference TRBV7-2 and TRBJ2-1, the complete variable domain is GAGVSQSPSNKVTEKGKDVELRCDPISGHTALYWYRQSLGQGLEFLIYFQGNSAPDKSGLPSDRFSAERTGGSVSTLTIQRTQQEDSAVYLCASSFSGGANLEQFFGPGTRLTVL.

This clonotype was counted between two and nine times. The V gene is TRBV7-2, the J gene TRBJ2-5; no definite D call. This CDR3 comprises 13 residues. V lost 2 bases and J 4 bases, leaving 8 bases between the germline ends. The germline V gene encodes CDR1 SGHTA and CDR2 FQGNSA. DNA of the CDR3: TGTGCCAGCAGCTTAAGGGTCGTAGAGACCCAGTACTTC. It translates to CASSLRVVETQYF. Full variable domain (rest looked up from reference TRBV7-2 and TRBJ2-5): GAGVSQSPSNKVTEKGKDVELRCDPISGHTALYWYRQSLGQGLEFLIYFQGNSAPDKSGLPSDRFSAERTGGSVSTLTIQRTQQEDSAVYLCASSLRVVETQYFGPGTRLLVL.

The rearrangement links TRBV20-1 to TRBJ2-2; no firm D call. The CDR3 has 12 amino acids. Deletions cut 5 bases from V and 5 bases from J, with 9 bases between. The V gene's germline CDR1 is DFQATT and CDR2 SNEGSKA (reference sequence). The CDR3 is CSARLFTGELFF. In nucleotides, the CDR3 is TGCAGTGCTCGTCTTTTTACCGGGGAGCTGTTTTTT.

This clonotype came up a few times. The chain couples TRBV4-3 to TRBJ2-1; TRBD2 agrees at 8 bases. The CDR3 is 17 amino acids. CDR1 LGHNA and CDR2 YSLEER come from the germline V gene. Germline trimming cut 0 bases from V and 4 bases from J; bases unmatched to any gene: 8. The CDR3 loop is CASSQDSSGGRYNEQFF. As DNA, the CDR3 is TGCGCCAGCAGCCAAGATTCGAGCGGGGGCCGTTACAATGAGCAGTTCTTC.

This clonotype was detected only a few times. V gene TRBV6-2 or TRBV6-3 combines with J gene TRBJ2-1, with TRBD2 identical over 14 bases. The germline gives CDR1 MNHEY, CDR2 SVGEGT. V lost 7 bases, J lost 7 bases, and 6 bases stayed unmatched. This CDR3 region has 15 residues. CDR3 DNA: TGTGCCAGCATCAATGGACTAGCGGGGGGTAATGAGCAGTTCTTC. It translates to CASINGLAGGNEQFF.

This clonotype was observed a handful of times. The CDR3 region has the DNA TGTGCCAGCTCCCCAGAAAGTGGCACAGATACGCAGTATTTT. Its protein is CASSPESGTDTQYF. The chain has TRBV18 and TRBJ2-3; D not resolved. V was pared by 6 bases and J by 1 base, with 11 bases between. Germline V gives CDR1 KGHSH, CDR2 LQKENI. The CDR3 has 14 residues.

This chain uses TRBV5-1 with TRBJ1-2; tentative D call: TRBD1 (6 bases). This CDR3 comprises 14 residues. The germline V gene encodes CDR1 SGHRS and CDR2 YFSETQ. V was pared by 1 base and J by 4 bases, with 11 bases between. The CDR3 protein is CASSLTGATYGYTF. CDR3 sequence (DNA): TGCGCCAGCAGCTTGACGGGGGCGACCTATGGCTACACCTTC.

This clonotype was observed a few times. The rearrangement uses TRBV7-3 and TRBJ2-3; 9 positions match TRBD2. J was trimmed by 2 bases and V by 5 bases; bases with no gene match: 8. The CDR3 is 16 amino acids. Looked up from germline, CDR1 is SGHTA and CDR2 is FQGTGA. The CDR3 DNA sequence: TGTGCCAGCAGCGCCCTTAGCGGGGGACACACAGATACGCAGTATTTT. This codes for CASSALSGGHTDTQYF.

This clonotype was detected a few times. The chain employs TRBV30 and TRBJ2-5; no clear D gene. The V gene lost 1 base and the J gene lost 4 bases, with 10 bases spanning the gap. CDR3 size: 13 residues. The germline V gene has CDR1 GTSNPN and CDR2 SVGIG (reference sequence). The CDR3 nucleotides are TGTGCCTGGAGTGACCTTTGGGGAGAGACCCAGTACTTC. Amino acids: CAWSDLWGETQYF. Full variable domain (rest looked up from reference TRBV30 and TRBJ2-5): SQTIHQWPATLVQPVGSPLSLECTVEGTSNPNLYWYRQAAGRGLQLLFYSVGIGQISSEVPQNLSASRPQDRQFILSSKKLLLSDSGFYLCAWSDLWGETQYFGPGTRLLVL.

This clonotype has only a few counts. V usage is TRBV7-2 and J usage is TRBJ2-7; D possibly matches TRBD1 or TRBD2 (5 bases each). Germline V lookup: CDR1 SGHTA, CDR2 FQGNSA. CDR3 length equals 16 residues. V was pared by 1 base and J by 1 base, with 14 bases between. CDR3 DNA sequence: TGTGCCAGCAGCTTAGAGCCGGGGCTCACATCCTACGAGCAGTACGTC. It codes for CASSLEPGLTSYEQYV.

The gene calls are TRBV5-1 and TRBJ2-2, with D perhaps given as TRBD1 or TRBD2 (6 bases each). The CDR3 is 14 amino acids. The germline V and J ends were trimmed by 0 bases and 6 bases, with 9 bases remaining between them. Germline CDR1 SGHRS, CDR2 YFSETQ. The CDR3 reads CASSLDREAGELFF. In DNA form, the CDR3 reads TGCGCCAGCAGCTTGGACAGGGAGGCCGGGGAGCTGTTTTTT.

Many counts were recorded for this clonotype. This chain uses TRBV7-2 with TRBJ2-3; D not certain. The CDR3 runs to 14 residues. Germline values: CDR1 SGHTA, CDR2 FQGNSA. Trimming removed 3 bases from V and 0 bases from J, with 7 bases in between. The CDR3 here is CASSFIVSTDTQYF. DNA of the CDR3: TGTGCCAGCAGCTTCATTGTCAGCACAGATACGCAGTATTTT. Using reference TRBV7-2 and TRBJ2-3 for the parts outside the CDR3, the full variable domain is GAGVSQSPSNKVTEKGKDVELRCDPISGHTALYWYRQSLGQGLEFLIYFQGNSAPDKSGLPSDRFSAERTGGSVSTLTIQRTQQEDSAVYLCASSFIVSTDTQYFGPGTRLTVL.

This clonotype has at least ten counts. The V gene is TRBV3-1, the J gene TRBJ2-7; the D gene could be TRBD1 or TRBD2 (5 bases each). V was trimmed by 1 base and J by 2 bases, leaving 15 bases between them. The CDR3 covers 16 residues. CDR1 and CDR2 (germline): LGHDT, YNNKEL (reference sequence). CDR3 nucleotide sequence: TGTGCCAGCAGCCAAGTCCCCGGGACGGGAACCTACGAGCAGTACTTC. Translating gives CASSQVPGTGTYEQYF.

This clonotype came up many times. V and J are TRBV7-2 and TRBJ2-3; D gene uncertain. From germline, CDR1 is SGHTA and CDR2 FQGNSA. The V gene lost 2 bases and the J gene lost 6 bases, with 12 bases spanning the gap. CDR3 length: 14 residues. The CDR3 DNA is TGTGCCAGCAGCTTAAGAAACCCGGCGGATACGCAGTATTTT. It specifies CASSLRNPADTQYF.

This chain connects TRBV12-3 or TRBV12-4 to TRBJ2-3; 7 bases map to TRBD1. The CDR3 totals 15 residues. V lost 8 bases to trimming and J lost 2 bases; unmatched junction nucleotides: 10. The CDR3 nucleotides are TGTGCCAGCTCGACACAGGGGACCCTCACAGATACGCAGTATTTT. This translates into CASSTQGTLTDTQYF.

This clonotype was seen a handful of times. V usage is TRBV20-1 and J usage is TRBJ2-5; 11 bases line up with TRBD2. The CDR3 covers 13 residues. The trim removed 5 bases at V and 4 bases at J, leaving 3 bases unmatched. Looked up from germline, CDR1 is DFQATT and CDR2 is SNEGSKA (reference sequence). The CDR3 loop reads CSALAGGAETQYF. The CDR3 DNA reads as TGCAGTGCTCTAGCGGGGGGTGCAGAGACCCAGTACTTC.

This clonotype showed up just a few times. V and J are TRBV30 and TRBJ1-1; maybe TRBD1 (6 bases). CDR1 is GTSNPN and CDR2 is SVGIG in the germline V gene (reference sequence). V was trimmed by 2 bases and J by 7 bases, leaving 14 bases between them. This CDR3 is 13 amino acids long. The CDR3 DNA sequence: TGTGCCTGGAGTTTGGAGGGGGTGAGTGAAGCTTTCTTT. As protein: CAWSLEGVSEAFF.

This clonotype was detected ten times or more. The DNA of the CDR3 is TGTGCCAGCAGCTTAGGGGGGAAGAACACTGAAGCTTTCTTT. Translated: CASSLGGKNTEAFF. V and J are TRBV7-3 and TRBJ1-1; weak D call: TRBD1 (5 bases). From germline, CDR1 is SGHTA and CDR2 FQGTGA. V lost 2 bases to trimming and J lost 1 base, with 8 bases between them. This CDR3 is built from 14 residues.

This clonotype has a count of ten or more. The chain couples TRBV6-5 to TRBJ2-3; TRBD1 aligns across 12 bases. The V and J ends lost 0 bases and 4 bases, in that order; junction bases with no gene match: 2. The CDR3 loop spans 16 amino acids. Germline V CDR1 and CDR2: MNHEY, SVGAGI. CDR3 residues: CASSYSGTGGSDTQYF. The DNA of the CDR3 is TGTGCCAGCAGTTACTCGGGGACAGGGGGCTCAGATACGCAGTATTTT.

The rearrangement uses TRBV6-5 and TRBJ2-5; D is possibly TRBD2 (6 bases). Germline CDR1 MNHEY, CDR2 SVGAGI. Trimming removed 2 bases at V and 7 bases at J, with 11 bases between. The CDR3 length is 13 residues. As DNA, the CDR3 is TGTGCCAGCAGTTACCGGAGGGAGACGACCCAGTACTTC. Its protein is CASSYRRETTQYF.

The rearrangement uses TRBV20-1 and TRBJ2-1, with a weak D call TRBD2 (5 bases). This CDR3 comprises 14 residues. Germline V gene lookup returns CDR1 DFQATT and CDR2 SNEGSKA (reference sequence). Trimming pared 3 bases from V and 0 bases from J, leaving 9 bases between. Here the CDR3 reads CSARRASSYNEQFF. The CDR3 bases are TGCAGTGCTAGGAGGGCGAGCTCCTACAATGAGCAGTTCTTC.

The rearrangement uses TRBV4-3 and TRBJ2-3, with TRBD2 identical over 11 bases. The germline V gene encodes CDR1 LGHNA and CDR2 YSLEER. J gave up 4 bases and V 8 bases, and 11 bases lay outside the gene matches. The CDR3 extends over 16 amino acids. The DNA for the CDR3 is TGCGCCAGCGGTACCGTAGCGGGGGGGCCGGCAGATACGCAGTATTTT. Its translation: CASGTVAGGPADTQYF.

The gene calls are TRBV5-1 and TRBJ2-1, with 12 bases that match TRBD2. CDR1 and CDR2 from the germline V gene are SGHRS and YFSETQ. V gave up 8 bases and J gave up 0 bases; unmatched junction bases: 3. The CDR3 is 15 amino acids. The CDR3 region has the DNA TGCGCCAGTGCTAGCGGGGGGGCCTCCTACAATGAGCAGTTCTTC. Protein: CASASGGASYNEQFF.

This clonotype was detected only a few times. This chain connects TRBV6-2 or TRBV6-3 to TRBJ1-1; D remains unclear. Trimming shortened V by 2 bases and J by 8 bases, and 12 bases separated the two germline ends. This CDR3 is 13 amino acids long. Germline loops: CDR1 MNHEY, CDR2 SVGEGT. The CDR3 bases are TGTGCCAGCAGTTACCCGTTCAAATTGGAAGCTTTCTTT. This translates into CASSYPFKLEAFF.

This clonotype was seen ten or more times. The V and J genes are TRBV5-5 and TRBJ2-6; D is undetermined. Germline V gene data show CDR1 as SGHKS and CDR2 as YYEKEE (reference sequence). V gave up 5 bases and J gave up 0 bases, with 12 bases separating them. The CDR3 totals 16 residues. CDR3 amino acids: CASRQVMVSGANVLTF. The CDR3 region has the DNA TGTGCCAGCAGGCAGGTTATGGTCTCTGGGGCCAACGTCCTGACTTTC.

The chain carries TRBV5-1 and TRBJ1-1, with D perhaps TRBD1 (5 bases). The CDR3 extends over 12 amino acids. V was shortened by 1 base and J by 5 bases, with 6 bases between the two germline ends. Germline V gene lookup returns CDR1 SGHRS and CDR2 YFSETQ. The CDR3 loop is CASSLKGTEAFF. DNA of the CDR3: TGCGCCAGCAGCTTGAAGGGGACTGAAGCTTTCTTT.

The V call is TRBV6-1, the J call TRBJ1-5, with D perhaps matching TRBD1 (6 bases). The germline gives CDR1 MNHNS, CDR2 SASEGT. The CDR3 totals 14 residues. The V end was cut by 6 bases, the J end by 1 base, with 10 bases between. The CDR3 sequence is CASRGGGSNQPQHF. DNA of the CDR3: TGTGCCAGCAGAGGGGGGGGGAGCAATCAGCCCCAGCATTTT.